This TCR beta chain stems from a study of blood T cell repertoires in COVID-19. Clones were read by immunoSEQ multiplex PCR, and TCRdb kept only the in-frame ones, dropping some. Of a few hundred thousand clones in the sample, about nine tenths were seen once. Recruits, aged roughly 18 to 95 years, lived in 24 US areas. Participants had their cohort set by participant-reported clinical history. Recovered Cohort 3 donors showed two negative PCRs, clearance, or symptom resolution. Specimen: PBMCs or T cells enriched from blood (not recorded which). This TCR was recovered from a woman aged 60 to 75 who had recovered from COVID-19.

DNA for the CDR3: TGCGCCAGCAGCTTAATCCCAGGGGTCGGCACTGAAGCTTTCTTT. Translating it yields CASSLIPGVGTEAFF. The V call is TRBV5-1, the J call TRBJ1-1, with TRBD1 as a possible D gene (6 bases). CDR1 and CDR2 from the germline V gene are SGHRS and YFSETQ. The CDR3 has 15 amino acids. Trimming removed 2 bases from V and 4 bases from J, with 15 bases in between.